This TCR beta chain is from a study of blood T cell repertoires in COVID-19. Overall study: Italy, Spain and the United States were the sources of the convalescent and acute COVID-19 samples.

Trimming cost V 8 bases and J 6 bases; bases outside gene matches: 8. The CDR3 runs 13 residues. In germline, CDR1 is MNHEY, CDR2 SVGAGI. As handled by the study authors: Using reference gene primer amplification, nucleated cell counts were estimated. Sequencing was performed with immunoSEQ multiplex PCR; in TCRdb, only in-frame clones are kept and a portion is missing. The D gene and trimming were derived from the DNA, and the V and J assignments and clone size from that table. The sample shows about 130,000 clones, around 88% of them seen only once. The chain couples TRBV6-5 to TRBJ1-1; 8 bases map to TRBD1. The TCR sequence derives from a woman in her 50s who had recovered from COVID-19. Sequencing was performed on peripheral blood. For the CDR3, the DNA is TGTGCCAGCGAGACAGGGGAATTGGCTGAAGCTTTCTTT. Amino acid sequence: CASETGELAEAFF.